Presented here are 32 T cell receptor beta chains from one specimen sequenced in a study of blood T cell repertoires in COVID-19. The table came from immunoSEQ multiplex PCR; TCRdb's copy has only in-frame clones and leaves some out. The table records 50,000 to 75,000 clones, about 88% of them present only once. The sequencing input was peripheral blood. Receptors originate from a woman in her 50s with active or convalescent COVID-19.

This sequence joins TRBV7-9 and TRBJ2-7, with 7 nucleotides matching TRBD1. Germline assignment: CDR1 SEHNR and CDR2 FQNEAQ (reference sequence). The CDR3 is made up of 14 amino acids. With V trimmed by 2 bases and J by 5 bases, 6 bases remained unmatched. The chain's CDR3 is CASSLRITGDEQYF. CDR3 nucleotide sequence: TGTGCCAGCAGCTTACGCATTACAGGGGACGAGCAGTACTTC.

This clone was seen once. V and J are TRBV11-2 and TRBJ2-1; 8 bases line up with TRBD2. CDR1 is SGHAT, CDR2 FQNNGV, per germline. The CDR3 length is 18 residues. J was trimmed by 1 base and V by 0 bases; bases with no gene match: 8. CDR3 sequence reads: CASSLEAGGVGSYNEQFF. The CDR3 bases are TGTGCCAGCAGCTTAGAAGCCGGGGGGGTTGGGTCCTACAATGAGCAGTTCTTC.

This chain links TRBV2 with TRBJ1-5; TRBD1 agrees at 8 bases. In germline, CDR1 is SNHLY, CDR2 FYNNEI. V gave up 7 bases and J gave up 5 bases; unmatched junction bases: 13. This CDR3 comprises 16 residues. CDR3 in DNA: TGTGCCAGCAAAGGGAGAGGACAGGGTGGCGATCAGCCCCAGCATTTT. Its translation is CASKGRGQGGDQPQHF. Looking up the rest from reference TRBV2 and TRBJ1-5 gives the full variable domain: EPEVTQTPSHQVTQMGQEVILRCVPISNHLYFYWYRQILGQKVEFLVSFYNNEISEKSEIFDDQFSVERPDGSNFTLKIRSTKLEDSAMYFCASKGRGQGGDQPQHFGDGTRLSIL.

The chain carries TRBV2 and TRBJ2-4; tentative D call: TRBD1 (6 bases). Germline-derived CDR1 and CDR2 are SNHLY and FYNNEI. V was pared by 4 bases and J by 4 bases, with 11 bases between. This CDR3 comprises 14 residues. This CDR3 reads CASSVGQGKNIQYF. DNA for the CDR3: TGTGCCAGCAGTGTAGGCCAGGGGAAAAACATTCAGTACTTC.

This sequence joins TRBV27 and TRBJ2-1; the match to TRBD2 covers 11 bases. CDR3 length: 13 residues. Germline CDR1 is MNHEY and CDR2 is SMNVEV (reference sequence). The V and J ends lost 6 bases and 13 bases, in that order; junction bases with no gene match: 8. CDR3 DNA: TGTGCCAGCAGCCTAGTGACTAGCGGGATTCAGTTCTTC. Its translation: CASSLVTSGIQFF.

This chain connects TRBV19 to TRBJ1-1, with a tentative D call TRBD1 (5 bases). Trimming pared 11 bases from V and 4 bases from J, leaving 17 bases between. Germline V gene data show CDR1 as LNHDA and CDR2 as SQIVND (reference sequence). The CDR3 sequence is 13 residues long. The CDR3: CACSGGLSTEAFF. The CDR3 DNA is TGTGCCTGTTCGGGGGGGTTAAGCACTGAAGCTTTCTTT.

V and J are TRBV9 and TRBJ2-5; 7 bases match TRBD2. Germline lookup yields CDR1 SGDLS and CDR2 YYNGEE. V dropped 3 bases and J dropped 2; count of bases not matched to a gene: 13. The CDR3 has 17 residues. The CDR3 sequence is CASSEGGSRITQETQYF. The CDR3 DNA reads TGTGCCAGCAGCGAGGGAGGGTCTCGGATTACACAAGAGACCCAGTACTTC.

The V call is TRBV10-3, the J call TRBJ1-4; D not certain. CDR3 size: 13 residues. Germline V gives CDR1 ENHRY, CDR2 SYGVKD. Trimming left V 7 bases short and J 8 bases short, with 14 bases between. CDR3 sequence reads: CAINEGGGEKLFF. DNA for the CDR3: TGTGCCATCAACGAGGGTGGAGGGGAAAAACTGTTTTTT.

The gene calls are TRBV29-1 and TRBJ1-2; tentatively, D is TRBD1 (5 bases). In germline, CDR1 is SQVTM, CDR2 ANQGSEA. The CDR3 spans 12 residues. Trimming shortened V by 6 bases and J by 8 bases, and 16 bases separated the two germline ends. The CDR3 bases are TGCAGCGTGGAAACTCAGGGTTTCGGCTACACCTTC. It encodes CSVETQGFGYTF.

The chain combines TRBV7-3 with TRBJ2-5; D possibly corresponds to TRBD1 (6 bases). Trimming took off 3 bases at V and 5 bases at J, with 10 bases between the two ends. The germline V gene has CDR1 SGHTA and CDR2 FQGTGA. This CDR3 spans 13 amino acids. The CDR3 spells CASSFQGSETQYF. CDR3 coding DNA: TGTGCCAGCAGCTTTCAGGGGTCGGAGACCCAGTACTTC. Using reference TRBV7-3 and TRBJ2-5 for the parts outside the CDR3, the full variable domain is GAGVSQTPSNKVTEKGKYVELRCDPISGHTALYWYRQSLGQGPEFLIYFQGTGAADDSGLPNDRFFAVRPEGSVSTLKIQRTERGDSAVYLCASSFQGSETQYFGPGTRLLVL.

The V call is TRBV11-1, the J call TRBJ2-1; unclear D gene. The CDR3 totals 12 residues. The V gene lost 6 bases and the J gene lost 7 bases, with 10 bases spanning the gap. From germline, CDR1 is SGHAT and CDR2 FQDESV (reference sequence). This CDR3 reads CASSLTANEQFF. For the CDR3, the DNA is TGTGCCAGCAGTTTGACTGCTAATGAGCAGTTCTTC.

V gene TRBV6-6 combines with J gene TRBJ2-1, with 9 positions matching TRBD2. V was clipped by 2 bases and J by 8 bases; unmatched bases: 10. The CDR3 has 16 residues. CDR1 is MNHNY and CDR2 is SVGAGI in the germline V gene (reference sequence). CDR3 sequence (DNA): TGTGCCAGCAGTTACGGTAGCGGGGGCCCCCAGGATGAGCAGTTCTTC. It is translated as CASSYGSGGPQDEQFF.

The chain recombines TRBV4-1 with TRBJ2-1; D unclear. Germline CDR1 reads MGHRA; CDR2 reads YSYEKL. V lost 3 bases and J lost 9, with 12 bases in between. The CDR3 consists of 13 residues. The CDR3 loop is CASSHVISSEQFF. DNA for the CDR3: TGCGCCAGCAGCCACGTGATTTCGAGTGAGCAGTTCTTC.

This chain connects TRBV7-3 to TRBJ2-2, with 7 positions matching TRBD2. The CDR3 runs 17 residues. The germline CDR1 and CDR2 sequences are SGHTA and FQGTGA. Trimming at V came to 1 base and at J to 4 bases, leaving 9 bases not matched to a gene. This chain's CDR3 is CASSLIGGSLGTGELFF. The CDR3 DNA sequence: TGTGCCAGCAGCTTAATCGGCGGGAGCTTAGGCACCGGGGAGCTGTTTTTT.

This clone was picked up one time. This chain links TRBV19 with TRBJ2-7; TRBD2 is a possible D gene (6 bases). The CDR3 length is 16 residues. V dropped 4 bases and J dropped 6 bases, with 22 bases sitting between them. Germline V gene sequence: CDR1 LNHDA, CDR2 SQIVND (reference sequence). CDR3 loop: CASSKGLMREASEQYF. CDR3 coding DNA: TGTGCCAGTAGTAAAGGCCTGATGAGGGAGGCGAGCGAGCAGTACTTC.

The genes are TRBV5-4 and TRBJ2-5; D is unclear. Per the germline V gene, CDR1 is SGHNT and CDR2 is YYREEE (reference sequence). This CDR3 contains 13 residues. V lost 3 bases, J lost 5 bases, and 11 bases lay in between. In nucleotides, the CDR3 is TGTGCCAGCAGCTACGGAGATGTCGAGACCCAGTACTTC. It encodes CASSYGDVETQYF. Full variable domain (missing parts from reference TRBV5-4 and TRBJ2-5): ETGVTQSPTHLIKTRGQQVTLRCSSQSGHNTVSWYQQALGQGPQFIFQYYREEENGRGNFPPRFSGLQFPNYSSELNVNALELDDSALYLCASSYGDVETQYFGPGTRLLVL.

V usage is TRBV5-5 and J usage is TRBJ1-2, with D hard to call. The V and J ends lost 2 bases and 0 bases respectively, with 8 bases between them. CDR1 and CDR2 from the germline V gene are SGHKS and YYEKEE (reference sequence). The CDR3 has 14 residues. CDR3 region: CASSFSVPNYGYTF. CDR3 DNA sequence: TGTGCCAGCAGCTTCTCCGTCCCTAACTATGGCTACACCTTC.

The chain uses TRBV19 and TRBJ1-1; 7 bases fit TRBD1. V dropped 2 bases and J dropped 0; count of bases not matched to a gene: 6. This CDR3 is built from 16 residues. From germline, CDR1 is LNHDA and CDR2 SQIVND (reference sequence). In nucleotides, the CDR3 is TGTGCCAGTAGTATATGGGGACAGAGTATGAACACTGAAGCTTTCTTT. Its translation: CASSIWGQSMNTEAFF.

The CDR3 region has the DNA TGTGCCAGCACCCAACAGGGGGAAGACACTGAAGCTTTCTTT. Encoded protein: CASTQQGEDTEAFF. The chain recombines TRBV9 with TRBJ1-1, with 8 bases lining up with TRBD1. The V segment lost 6 bases and the J segment 3 bases; nucleotides outside the gene matches: 7. This CDR3 has 14 residues. Germline V lookup: CDR1 SGDLS, CDR2 YYNGEE.

CDR3: CASSRSSSTGELFF. CDR3 coding DNA: TGTGCCAGCAGCCGATCTAGCAGCACCGGGGAGCTGTTTTTT. The rearrangement links TRBV3-1 (or the pseudogene TRBV3-2) to TRBJ2-2; weak D call: TRBD2 (5 bases). Trimming stripped 4 bases from V and 4 bases from J, with 10 bases between. CDR1 and CDR2 from the germline V gene are LGHDT and YNNKEL (reference sequence). This CDR3 comprises 14 residues.

V is TRBV5-4 and J is TRBJ2-2; TRBD2 matches at 14 bases. There are 20 residues in the CDR3. Germline assignment: CDR1 SGHNT and CDR2 YYREEE (reference sequence). J was trimmed by 5 bases and V by 3 bases; bases with no gene match: 15. The CDR3 region is CASSSTGTSGSGSRTGELFF. CDR3 DNA: TGTGCCAGCAGCTCGACCGGGACTAGCGGGAGTGGGTCTAGGACCGGGGAGCTGTTTTTT.

A note on this clone: This sequence may be a read error, since a much larger clone differs from it by one base. This chain uses TRBV5-6 with TRBJ2-7; no clear D. The CDR3 loop spans 12 amino acids. V lost 4 bases and J lost 0, with 5 bases in between. CDR1 is SGHDT, CDR2 YYEEEE, per germline. CDR3 region: CASSPSSYEQYF. DNA of the CDR3: TGTGCCAGCAGCCCTAGCTCCTACGAGCAGTACTTC.

The table lists this clone with a few counts. It is likely a read error: a sequence one base away is far more abundant. The chain is built from TRBV11-2 and TRBJ1-5, with TRBD1 matching over 8 bases. In germline, CDR1 is SGHAT, CDR2 FQNNGV. V dropped 0 bases and J dropped 2; count of bases not matched to a gene: 0. The CDR3 covers 15 residues. CDR3 amino acids: CASSLETGGNQPQHF. CDR3 DNA: TGTGCCAGCAGCTTAGAGACAGGGGGCAATCAGCCCCAGCATTTT.

The rearrangement links TRBV7-9 to TRBJ2-7; D possibly corresponds to TRBD2 (7 bases). The CDR3 is made up of 14 amino acids. Germline CDR1 and CDR2: SEHNR and FQNEAQ (reference sequence). V was cut by 3 bases and J by 3 bases, with 12 bases left in between. The CDR3 reads CASSFGGTRYEQYF. As DNA, the CDR3 is TGTGCCAGCAGCTTCGGGGGGACACGCTACGAGCAGTACTTC.

The V gene is TRBV7-6, the J gene TRBJ1-3, with D maybe TRBD1 (5 bases). The CDR3 covers 19 residues. CDR1 is SGHVS, CDR2 FNYEAQ, per germline. V was trimmed by 4 bases and J by 0 bases, leaving 22 bases between them. The DNA for the CDR3 is TGTGCCAGCAGCTACCAGGACACGCAAGGACCGAACTCTGGAAACACCATATATTTT. Translated, it gives CASSYQDTQGPNSGNTIYF.

This sequence joins TRBV19 and TRBJ2-1; weak D call: TRBD1 (5 bases). The germline CDR1 and CDR2 sequences are LNHDA and SQIVND (reference sequence). The germline V and J ends were trimmed by 3 bases and 8 bases, with 11 bases remaining between them. There are 13 residues in the CDR3. Here the CDR3 reads CASSIPGRDEQFF. The CDR3 DNA reads TGTGCCAGTAGTATCCCAGGGCGCGATGAGCAGTTCTTC.

This clone showed up just a few times. This chain joins TRBV2 and TRBJ1-5; 7 bases map to TRBD1. Germline lookup yields CDR1 SNHLY and CDR2 FYNNEI. Unmatched junction bases numbered 5, after V lost 8 bases and J lost 4 bases. The CDR3 contains 13 residues. The CDR3 sequence is CASSEGANQPQHF. The CDR3 DNA reads TGTGCCAGCTCCGAGGGGGCGAATCAGCCCCAGCATTTT. Based on the CDR3 plus reference TRBV2 and TRBJ1-5, the full variable domain is EPEVTQTPSHQVTQMGQEVILRCVPISNHLYFYWYRQILGQKVEFLVSFYNNEISEKSEIFDDQFSVERPDGSNFTLKIRSTKLEDSAMYFCASSEGANQPQHFGDGTRLSIL.

The CDR3 protein is CSVETSGRAIIEQFF. CDR3 coding DNA: TGCAGCGTTGAGACTAGCGGGAGGGCCATTATTGAGCAGTTCTTC. V usage is TRBV29-1 and J usage is TRBJ2-1; 14 bases map to TRBD2. This CDR3 comprises 15 residues. V shed 3 bases and J 9 bases; nucleotides not matched to a gene: 7. CDR1 is SQVTM, CDR2 ANQGSEA, per germline.

The chain recombines TRBV7-9 with TRBJ1-1; TRBD1 aligns across 7 bases. In germline, CDR1 is SEHNR, CDR2 FQNEAQ (reference sequence). V trimming: 1 base; J trimming: 4 bases; junction bases outside the gene matches: 3. CDR3 length: 14 amino acids. CDR3 nucleotide sequence: TGTGCCAGCAGCTTAGTCACAGGGGTCACTGAAGCTTTCTTT. Translation: CASSLVTGVTEAFF.

V and J are TRBV5-1 and TRBJ2-5; 11 bases match TRBD1. After removal of 4 bases from V and 2 bases from J, the junction contained 4 bases not matched to a gene. There are 15 residues in the CDR3. The germline CDR1 and CDR2 sequences are SGHRS and YFSETQ. This CDR3 is CASSGTGGRQETQYF. DNA for the CDR3: TGCGCCAGCAGCGGGACAGGGGGAAGGCAAGAGACCCAGTACTTC.

This clone was found a few times. The rearrangement joins TRBV19 to TRBJ1-5; 12 bases match TRBD1. The CDR3 consists of 15 residues. Germline lookup yields CDR1 LNHDA and CDR2 SQIVND (reference sequence). V dropped 5 bases and J dropped 6; count of bases not matched to a gene: 5. CDR3 nucleotides: TGTGCCAGTAGTTCCGGGACAGGGGGCGTTCAGCCCCAGCATTTT. It is translated as CASSSGTGGVQPQHF.

The genes are TRBV27 and TRBJ1-5; TRBD1 aligns across 9 bases. The CDR3 extends over 18 amino acids. CDR1 and CDR2 from the germline V gene are MNHEY and SMNVEV (reference sequence). With V trimmed by 6 bases and J by 0 bases, 12 bases remained unmatched. CDR3 residues: CASRFKSGTGNSNQPQHF. In DNA, the CDR3 is TGTGCCAGCAGATTCAAATCTGGGACAGGGAATAGCAATCAGCCCCAGCATTTT.